This TCR beta chain was captured by sequencing in a study of T cells after yellow fever vaccination. General study results and limits: Clones that expanded after primary vaccination mostly reappeared after the booster (96% CD4, 88% CD8). Across the CD4 and CD8 compartments, a small share of clonotypes was present in both.

By 5'RACE template switching, TCR cDNA was produced, with a universal primer site and UMIs added in the process. TCRdb reprocessed the 5' RACE reads via MiXCR and lists one record per CDR3 protein. The sample has under 550,000 distinct CDR3 sequences; around a fifth are singletons. As concerns this clonotype: Antigen: not known.

Germline loops: CDR1 LNHNV, CDR2 YYDKDF (reference sequence). The CDR3 is 16 amino acids. V was shortened by 3 bases and J by 0 bases, with 12 bases between the two germline ends. The chain joins TRBV15 to TRBJ1-5; D gene unclear. The clonotype comes from a man younger than 35 who received the YFV17D yellow fever vaccine. The source was PBMCs, collected roughly 23 days after the first yellow fever vaccination. The CDR3, as DNA: TGTGCCACCAGCAGGGGCTCGACTTATAGCAATCAGCCCCAGCATTTT. Translating it yields CATSRGSTYSNQPQHF.